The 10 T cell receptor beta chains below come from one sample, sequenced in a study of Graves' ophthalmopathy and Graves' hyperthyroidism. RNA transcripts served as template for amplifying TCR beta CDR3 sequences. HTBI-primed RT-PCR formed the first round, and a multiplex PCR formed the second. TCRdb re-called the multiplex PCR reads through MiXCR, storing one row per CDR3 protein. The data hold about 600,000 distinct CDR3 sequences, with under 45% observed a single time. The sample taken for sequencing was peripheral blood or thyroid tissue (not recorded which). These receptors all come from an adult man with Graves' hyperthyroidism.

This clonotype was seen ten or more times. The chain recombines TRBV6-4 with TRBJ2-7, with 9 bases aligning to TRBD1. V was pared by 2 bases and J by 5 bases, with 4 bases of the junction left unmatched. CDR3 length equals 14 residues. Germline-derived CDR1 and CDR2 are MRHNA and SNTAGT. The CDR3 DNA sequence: TGTGCCAGCAGTGACGGGACAGGGTCCCACGAGCAGTACTTC. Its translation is CASSDGTGSHEQYF.

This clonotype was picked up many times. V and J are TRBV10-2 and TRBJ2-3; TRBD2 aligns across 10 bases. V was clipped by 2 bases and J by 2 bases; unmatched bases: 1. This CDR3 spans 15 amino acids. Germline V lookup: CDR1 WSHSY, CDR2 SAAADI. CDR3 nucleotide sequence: TGCGCCAGCAGTGAGGGACTAGCGGCCACAGATACGCAGTATTTT. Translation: CASSEGLAATDTQYF.

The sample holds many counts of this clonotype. As DNA, the CDR3 is TGTGCCAGCAGTTTTGAGGGCGCTTTCTACGAGCAGTACTTC. Amino acid sequence: CASSFEGAFYEQYF. The V and J genes are TRBV12-3 or TRBV12-4 and TRBJ2-7; D possibly corresponds to TRBD2 (5 bases). This CDR3 is 14 amino acids long. V shed 3 bases and J shed 3 bases, with 12 bases lying between them.

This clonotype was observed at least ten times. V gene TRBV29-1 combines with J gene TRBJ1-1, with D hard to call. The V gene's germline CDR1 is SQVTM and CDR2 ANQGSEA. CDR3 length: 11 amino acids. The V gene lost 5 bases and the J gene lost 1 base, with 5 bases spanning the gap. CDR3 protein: CSVSKNTEAFF. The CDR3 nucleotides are TGCAGCGTTTCTAAGAACACTGAAGCTTTCTTT.

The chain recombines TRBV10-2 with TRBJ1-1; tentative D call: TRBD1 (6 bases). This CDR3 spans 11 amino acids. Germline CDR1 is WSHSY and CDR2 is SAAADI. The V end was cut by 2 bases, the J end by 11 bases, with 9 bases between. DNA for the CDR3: TGCGCCAGCAGTGAGAGGGGGGATGCTTTCTTT. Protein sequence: CASSERGDAFF.

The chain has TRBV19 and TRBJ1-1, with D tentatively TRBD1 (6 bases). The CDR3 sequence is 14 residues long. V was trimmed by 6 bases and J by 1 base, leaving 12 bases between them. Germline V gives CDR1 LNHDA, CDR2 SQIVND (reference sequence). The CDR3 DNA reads TGTGCCAGTAGCGAAACAGGGAAGAACACTGAAGCTTTCTTT. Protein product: CASSETGKNTEAFF.

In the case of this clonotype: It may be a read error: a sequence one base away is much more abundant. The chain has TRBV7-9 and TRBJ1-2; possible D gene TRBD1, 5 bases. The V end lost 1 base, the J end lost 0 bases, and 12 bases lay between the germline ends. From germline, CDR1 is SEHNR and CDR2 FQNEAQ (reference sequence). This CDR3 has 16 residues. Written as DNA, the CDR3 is TGTGCCAGCAGCTTAGGTCCGGGGACCACTAACTATGGCTACACCTTC. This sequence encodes CASSLGPGTTNYGYTF.

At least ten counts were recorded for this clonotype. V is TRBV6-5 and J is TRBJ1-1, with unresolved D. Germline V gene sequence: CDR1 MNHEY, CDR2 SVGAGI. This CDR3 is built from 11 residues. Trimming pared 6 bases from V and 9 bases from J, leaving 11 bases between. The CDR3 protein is CASRHDQQAFF. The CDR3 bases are TGTGCCAGCAGACACGACCAGCAAGCTTTCTTT.

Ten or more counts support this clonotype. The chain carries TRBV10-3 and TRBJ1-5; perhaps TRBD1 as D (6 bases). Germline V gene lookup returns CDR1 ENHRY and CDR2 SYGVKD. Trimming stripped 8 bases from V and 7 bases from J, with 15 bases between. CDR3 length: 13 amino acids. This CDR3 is CAIARGARQPQHF. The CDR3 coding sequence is TGTGCCATCGCTCGGGGGGCAAGGCAGCCCCAGCATTTT.

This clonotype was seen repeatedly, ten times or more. CDR3 DNA: TGCAGTGCTAGCCCCAGGGTCGGATACACCGGGGAGCTGTTTTTT. Residues: CSASPRVGYTGELFF. This rearrangement joins TRBV20-1 to TRBJ2-2; tentative D call: TRBD1 (5 bases). The CDR3 length is 15 residues. Germline lookup yields CDR1 DFQATT and CDR2 SNEGSKA (reference sequence). V was pared by 3 bases and J by 3 bases, with 14 bases between.